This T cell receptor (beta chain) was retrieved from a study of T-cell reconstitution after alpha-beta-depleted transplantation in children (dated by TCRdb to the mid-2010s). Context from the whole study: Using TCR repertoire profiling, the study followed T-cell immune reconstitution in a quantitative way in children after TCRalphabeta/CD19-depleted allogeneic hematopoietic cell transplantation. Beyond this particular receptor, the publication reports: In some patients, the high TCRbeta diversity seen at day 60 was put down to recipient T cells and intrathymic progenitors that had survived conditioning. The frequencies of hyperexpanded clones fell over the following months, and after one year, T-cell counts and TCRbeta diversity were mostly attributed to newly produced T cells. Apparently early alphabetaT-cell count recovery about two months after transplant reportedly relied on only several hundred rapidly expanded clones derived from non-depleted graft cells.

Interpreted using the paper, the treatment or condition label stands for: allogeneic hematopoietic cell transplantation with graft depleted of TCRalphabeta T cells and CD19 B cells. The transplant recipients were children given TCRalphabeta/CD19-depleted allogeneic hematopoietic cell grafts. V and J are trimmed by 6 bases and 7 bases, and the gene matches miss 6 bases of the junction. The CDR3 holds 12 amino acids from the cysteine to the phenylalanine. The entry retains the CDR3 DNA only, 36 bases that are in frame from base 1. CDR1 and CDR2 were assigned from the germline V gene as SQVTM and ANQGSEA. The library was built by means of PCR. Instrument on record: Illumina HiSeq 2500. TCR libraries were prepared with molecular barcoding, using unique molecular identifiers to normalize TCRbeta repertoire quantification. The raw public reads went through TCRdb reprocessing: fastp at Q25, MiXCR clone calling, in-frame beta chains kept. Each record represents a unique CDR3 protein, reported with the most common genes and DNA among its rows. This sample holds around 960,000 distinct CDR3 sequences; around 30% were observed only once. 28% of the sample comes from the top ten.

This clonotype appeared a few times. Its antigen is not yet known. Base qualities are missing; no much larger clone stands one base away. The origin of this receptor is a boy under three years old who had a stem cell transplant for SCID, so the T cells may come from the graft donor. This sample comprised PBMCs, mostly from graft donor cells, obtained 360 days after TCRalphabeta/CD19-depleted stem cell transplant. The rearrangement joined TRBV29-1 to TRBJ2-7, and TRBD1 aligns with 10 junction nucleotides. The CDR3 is CSVLTGGGEQYF. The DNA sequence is TGCAGCGTCTTGACAGGGGGCGGGGAGCAGTACTTC.